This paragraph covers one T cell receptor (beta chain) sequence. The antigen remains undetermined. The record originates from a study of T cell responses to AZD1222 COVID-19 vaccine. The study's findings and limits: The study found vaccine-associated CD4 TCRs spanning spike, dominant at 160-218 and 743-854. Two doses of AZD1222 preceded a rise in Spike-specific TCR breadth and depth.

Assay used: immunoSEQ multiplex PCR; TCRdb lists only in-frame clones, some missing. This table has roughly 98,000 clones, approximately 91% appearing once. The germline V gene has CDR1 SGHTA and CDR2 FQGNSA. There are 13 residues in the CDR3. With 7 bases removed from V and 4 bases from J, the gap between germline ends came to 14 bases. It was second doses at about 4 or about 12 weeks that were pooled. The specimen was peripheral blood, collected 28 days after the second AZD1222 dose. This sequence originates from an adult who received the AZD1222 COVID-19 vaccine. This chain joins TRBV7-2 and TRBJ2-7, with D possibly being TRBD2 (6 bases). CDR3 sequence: CASTSGSGYEQYF. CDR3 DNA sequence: TGTGCCAGCACCTCCGGGAGCGGGTACGAGCAGTACTTC.